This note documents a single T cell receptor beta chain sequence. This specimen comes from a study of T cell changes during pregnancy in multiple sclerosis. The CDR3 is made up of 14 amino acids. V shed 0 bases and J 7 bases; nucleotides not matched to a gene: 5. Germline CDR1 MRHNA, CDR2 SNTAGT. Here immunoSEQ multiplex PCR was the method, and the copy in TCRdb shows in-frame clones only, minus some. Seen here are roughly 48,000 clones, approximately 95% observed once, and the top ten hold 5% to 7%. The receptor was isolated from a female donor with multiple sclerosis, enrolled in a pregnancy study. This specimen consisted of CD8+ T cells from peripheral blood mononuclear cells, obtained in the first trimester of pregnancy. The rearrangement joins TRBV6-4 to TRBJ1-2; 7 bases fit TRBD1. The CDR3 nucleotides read TGTGCCAGCAGTGACTCGTTAGGGGGCGGTGGCTACACCTTC. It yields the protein CASSDSLGGGGYTF.